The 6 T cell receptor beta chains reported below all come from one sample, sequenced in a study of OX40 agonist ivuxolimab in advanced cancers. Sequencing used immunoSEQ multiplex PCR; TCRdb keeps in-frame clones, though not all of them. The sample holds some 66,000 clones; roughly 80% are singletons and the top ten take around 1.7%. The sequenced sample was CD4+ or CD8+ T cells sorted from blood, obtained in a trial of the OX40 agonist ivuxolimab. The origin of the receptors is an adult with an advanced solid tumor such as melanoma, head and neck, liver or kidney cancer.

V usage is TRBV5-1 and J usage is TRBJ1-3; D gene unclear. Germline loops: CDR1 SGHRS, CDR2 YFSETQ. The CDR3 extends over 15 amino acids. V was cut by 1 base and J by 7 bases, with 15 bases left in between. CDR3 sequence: CASSLSGGSGNTIYF. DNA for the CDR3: TGCGCCAGCAGCTTGTCGGGCGGCAGTGGGAACACCATATATTTT.

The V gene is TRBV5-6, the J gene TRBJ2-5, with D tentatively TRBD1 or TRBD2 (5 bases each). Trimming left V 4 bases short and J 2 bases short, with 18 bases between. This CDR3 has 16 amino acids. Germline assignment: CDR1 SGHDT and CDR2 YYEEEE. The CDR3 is CASSHPTPGAQETQYF. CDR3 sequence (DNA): TGTGCCAGCAGCCATCCTACACCCGGGGCTCAAGAGACCCAGTACTTC.

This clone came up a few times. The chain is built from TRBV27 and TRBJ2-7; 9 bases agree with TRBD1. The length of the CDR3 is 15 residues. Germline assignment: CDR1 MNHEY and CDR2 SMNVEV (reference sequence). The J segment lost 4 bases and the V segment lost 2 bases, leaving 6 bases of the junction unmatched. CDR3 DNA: TGTGCCAGCAGTTTAAAGGGACAGGGCCAGTACGAGCAGTACTTC. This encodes CASSLKGQGQYEQYF.

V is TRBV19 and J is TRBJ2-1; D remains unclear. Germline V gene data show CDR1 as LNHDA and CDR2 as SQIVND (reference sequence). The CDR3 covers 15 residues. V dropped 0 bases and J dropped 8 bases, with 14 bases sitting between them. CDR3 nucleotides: TGTGCCAGTAGTATAGATCTGGGCCTGACCTATGAGCAGTTCTTC. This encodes CASSIDLGLTYEQFF.

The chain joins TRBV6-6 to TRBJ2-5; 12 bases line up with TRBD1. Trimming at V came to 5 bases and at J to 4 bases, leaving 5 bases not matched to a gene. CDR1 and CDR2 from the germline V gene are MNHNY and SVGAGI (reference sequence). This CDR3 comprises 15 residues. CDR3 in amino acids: CASSDPGQGAETQYF. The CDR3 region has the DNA TGTGCCAGCAGTGACCCGGGACAGGGGGCAGAGACCCAGTACTTC.

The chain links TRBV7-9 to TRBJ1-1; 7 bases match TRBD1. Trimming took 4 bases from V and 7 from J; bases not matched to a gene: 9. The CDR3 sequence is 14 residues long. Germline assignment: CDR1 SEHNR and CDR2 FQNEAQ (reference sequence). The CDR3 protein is CASSSRQGFGEAFF. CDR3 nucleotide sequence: TGTGCCAGCAGCTCCAGACAGGGTTTCGGTGAAGCTTTCTTT. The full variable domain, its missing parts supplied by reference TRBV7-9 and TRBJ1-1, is DTGVSQNPRHKITKRGQNVTFRCDPISEHNRLYWYRQTLGQGPEFLTYFQNEAQLEKSRLLSDRFSAERPKGSFSTLEIQRTEQGDSAMYLCASSSRQGFGEAFFGQGTRLTVV.